Below are 23 T cell receptor beta chains sequenced from a single sample in a study of control samples from healthy donors and cancer patients. TCRdb's copy holds only in-frame clones and misses some; the assay was immunoSEQ multiplex PCR. The data hold 15,000 or so clones, with approximately 93% observed a single time. The sample consisted of PBMCs. The receptors originated from an elderly man with lung cancer.

The chain recombines TRBV18 with TRBJ2-5; D is perhaps TRBD1 or TRBD2 (5 bases each). In germline, CDR1 is KGHSH, CDR2 LQKENI. This CDR3 region has 16 residues. V gave up 1 base and J gave up 0 bases, with 12 bases separating them. The CDR3 region has the DNA TGTGCCAGCTCACCACAGGGGACCCAATACCAAGAGACCCAGTACTTC. This translates into CASSPQGTQYQETQYF.

The chain links TRBV2 to TRBJ1-5; perhaps TRBD1 as D (5 bases). This CDR3 has 15 residues. Germline assignment: CDR1 SNHLY and CDR2 FYNNEI. Trimming shortened V by 5 bases and J by 7 bases, and 18 bases separated the two germline ends. DNA of the CDR3: TGTGCCAGCAGTTCAGGGAGTGGGGTGGGACAGCCCCAGCATTTT. Translated, it gives CASSSGSGVGQPQHF.

The rearrangement joins TRBV6-1 to TRBJ2-5, with D perhaps given as TRBD1 or TRBD2 (5 bases each). The CDR3 is 16 residues long. Germline V gene data show CDR1 as MNHNS and CDR2 as SASEGT. V lost 4 bases to trimming and J lost 0 bases, with 15 bases between them. The CDR3: CASSGGERGHQETQYF. The CDR3 DNA sequence: TGTGCCAGCAGTGGGGGCGAGAGGGGCCACCAAGAGACCCAGTACTTC.

This clone was seen once. The V gene is TRBV9, the J gene TRBJ2-2; no definite D call. CDR1 is SGDLS, CDR2 YYNGEE, per germline. V shed 2 bases and J shed 6 bases, with 8 bases lying between them. This CDR3 region has 13 residues. The CDR3 coding sequence is TGTGCCAGCAGCGTTGGGCTGTCCGGGGAGCTGTTTTTT. Encoded protein: CASSVGLSGELFF. The full variable domain, rest sourced from reference TRBV9 and TRBJ2-2, is DSGVTQTPKHLITATGQRVTLRCSPRSGDLSVYWYQQSLDQGLQFLIQYYNGEERAKGNILERFSAQQFPDLHSELNLSSLELGDSALYFCASSVGLSGELFFGEGSRLTVL.

The chain has TRBV5-1 and TRBJ2-2; the D is unclear. Trimming left V 4 bases short and J 3 bases short, with 13 bases between. Germline CDR1 is SGHRS and CDR2 is YFSETQ. The CDR3 runs 15 residues. The CDR3 sequence: CASSVGRSYTGELFF. The CDR3, as DNA: TGCGCCAGCAGCGTAGGACGGTCCTACACCGGGGAGCTGTTTTTT.

This chain links TRBV25-1 with TRBJ2-7; D is uncertain. The V and J ends lost 7 bases and 4 bases respectively, with 14 bases between them. This CDR3 comprises 13 residues. Germline V gene sequence: CDR1 MGHDK, CDR2 SYGVNS. In DNA form, the CDR3 reads TGTGCCAGCAAAGGCACAACCCCTTACGAGCAGTACTTC. Protein: CASKGTTPYEQYF.

The chain recombines TRBV18 with TRBJ1-2; no reliable D call. Germline loops: CDR1 KGHSH, CDR2 LQKENI. With 2 bases removed from V and 1 base from J, the gap between germline ends came to 5 bases. This CDR3 contains 13 residues. This CDR3 reads CASSPGDNYGYTF. In nucleotides, the CDR3 is TGTGCCAGCTCACCAGGGGATAACTATGGCTACACCTTC.

The chain couples TRBV5-1 to TRBJ2-2, with no clear D. Trimming cost V 1 base and J 1 base, with 8 bases left between them. Per germline, CDR1 SGHRS and CDR2 YFSETQ. This CDR3 has 15 residues. CDR3 DNA sequence: TGCGCCAGCAGCTTGTTGCCGGGGAACACCGGGGAGCTGTTTTTT. Translating it yields CASSLLPGNTGELFF. Combining the CDR3 with reference TRBV5-1 and TRBJ2-2 gives the whole variable domain KAGVTQTPRYLIKTRGQQVTLSCSPISGHRSVSWYQQTPGQGLQFLFEYFSETQRNKGNFPGRFSGRQFSNSRSEMNVSTLELGDSALYLCASSLLPGNTGELFFGEGSRLTVL.

The rearrangement uses TRBV4-1 and TRBJ1-4; D call uncertain. This CDR3 has 16 residues. Trimming removed 4 bases from V and 0 bases from J, with 12 bases in between. The germline V gene encodes CDR1 MGHRA and CDR2 YSYEKL. CDR3 bases: TGCGCCAGCAGCCCCGAGGGCGGAGCAACTAATGAAAAACTGTTTTTT. Translating it yields CASSPEGGATNEKLFF.

The CDR3 region has the DNA TGTGCCAGCAGTTTGTCCCCCTTGACTAGCGGGACATACTTAACCAACGGGGATACGCAGTATTTT. This codes for CASSLSPLTSGTYLTNGDTQYF. The chain uses TRBV28 and TRBJ2-3; 11 bases agree with TRBD2. Germline V lookup: CDR1 MDHEN, CDR2 SYDVKM. The V gene end was trimmed by 3 bases and the J gene end by 6 bases; junction bases not matched to a gene: 26. The CDR3 extends over 22 amino acids.

Concerning this clone: One end of the junction varies from germline; a read error may be responsible. The chain links TRBV5-5 to TRBJ2-4, with 9 bases lining up with TRBD1. Per the germline V gene, CDR1 is SGHKS and CDR2 is YYEKEE (reference sequence). The CDR3 consists of 16 residues. This CDR3 is CASRLDRGAVGDIQYF. The CDR3 DNA reads as TGTGCCAGCAGGTTGGACAGGGGCGCCGTAGGGGACATTCAGTACTTC.

The rearrangement links TRBV27 to TRBJ1-1; D may be TRBD1 (5 bases). Trimming shortened V by 2 bases and J by 5 bases, and 12 bases separated the two germline ends. CDR3 length: 14 residues. CDR1 MNHEY and CDR2 SMNVEV come from the germline V gene (reference sequence). The CDR3 region is CASSLRTLGTEAFF. The DNA for the CDR3 is TGTGCCAGCAGTTTACGGACATTGGGAACTGAAGCTTTCTTT.

The chain carries TRBV11-2 and TRBJ1-6; D remains unclear. The CDR3 has 15 residues. V was cut by 0 bases and J by 8 bases, with 11 bases left in between. From germline, CDR1 is SGHAT and CDR2 FQNNGV. CDR3 bases: TGTGCCAGCAGCTTAGATGGCAGGTTTGATTCACCCCTCCACTTT. This codes for CASSLDGRFDSPLHF.

V is TRBV28 and J is TRBJ1-4; D not certain. Per germline, CDR1 MDHEN and CDR2 SYDVKM. The CDR3 extends over 15 amino acids. V was trimmed by 4 bases and J by 7 bases, leaving 16 bases between them. CDR3 DNA: TGTGCCAGCAGTTCCCCGGGGTTCGGGAGTGAAAAACTGTTTTTT. This encodes CASSSPGFGSEKLFF.

The chain employs TRBV18 and TRBJ2-2; 7 positions agree with TRBD1. The CDR3 is 15 amino acids. Germline lookup yields CDR1 KGHSH and CDR2 LQKENI. Unmatched junction bases numbered 6, after V lost 1 base and J lost 7 bases. The CDR3 sequence: CASSPRLQGIGELFF. The CDR3 DNA reads as TGTGCCAGCTCACCACGGCTACAGGGGATCGGGGAGCTGTTTTTT.

The chain joins TRBV18 to TRBJ1-2, with D hard to call. Germline V lookup: CDR1 KGHSH, CDR2 LQKENI. This CDR3 spans 14 amino acids. V lost 0 bases and J 4 bases, leaving 9 bases between the germline ends. The CDR3 DNA reads TGTGCCAGCTCACCACCGGCAGTCAGCTATGGCTACACCTTC. Translated, it gives CASSPPAVSYGYTF.

This clone was observed a handful of times. This chain uses TRBV28 with TRBJ2-1; TRBD1 matches at 7 bases. CDR3 length: 16 residues. V trimming: 1 base; J trimming: 1 base; junction bases outside the gene matches: 4. Per germline, CDR1 MDHEN and CDR2 SYDVKM. In nucleotides, the CDR3 is TGTGCCAGCAGTTTATCTCTGACAGGGTCCTACAATGAGCAGTTCTTC. Its protein product is CASSLSLTGSYNEQFF.

The chain links TRBV20-1 to TRBJ1-5; D gene uncertain. Per germline, CDR1 DFQATT and CDR2 SNEGSKA (reference sequence). Trimming took 3 bases from V and 0 from J, leaving 15 bases between them. The CDR3 has 16 amino acids. DNA for the CDR3: TGCAGTGCTAGTGCAGGCAGGAGATATAGCAATCAGCCCCAGCATTTT. Translated: CSASAGRRYSNQPQHF.

The V call is TRBV5-4, the J call TRBJ2-1, with D hard to call. The CDR3 runs to 14 residues. CDR1 is SGHNT, CDR2 YYREEE, per germline (reference sequence). V lost 3 bases, J lost 6 bases, and 13 bases lay in between. For the CDR3, the DNA is TGTGCCAGCAGCTCTCCGTCCGAAGGCAATGAGCAGTTCTTC. It specifies CASSSPSEGNEQFF. Filled out from reference TRBV5-4 and TRBJ2-1, the complete variable domain reads ETGVTQSPTHLIKTRGQQVTLRCSSQSGHNTVSWYQQALGQGPQFIFQYYREEENGRGNFPPRFSGLQFPNYSSELNVNALELDDSALYLCASSSPSEGNEQFFGPGTRLTVL.

The V gene is TRBV5-5, the J gene TRBJ2-3, with 7 nucleotides matching TRBD1. The CDR3 totals 14 residues. Germline V gives CDR1 SGHKS, CDR2 YYEKEE (reference sequence). V lost 10 bases, J lost 0 bases, and 8 bases stayed unmatched. The CDR3 DNA reads TGTGCCGGCAAAACAGGGGCCAGCACAGATACGCAGTATTTT. Encoded protein: CAGKTGASTDTQYF.

The chain combines TRBV19 with TRBJ2-3, with D hard to call. Germline V CDR1 and CDR2: LNHDA, SQIVND (reference sequence). The CDR3 has 13 residues. With 6 bases removed from V and 0 bases from J, the gap between germline ends came to 7 bases. The CDR3 spells CASRGSSTDTQYF. As DNA, the CDR3 is TGTGCCAGTAGGGGTTCTAGCACAGATACGCAGTATTTT. Filled out from reference TRBV19 and TRBJ2-3, the complete variable domain reads DGGITQSPKYLFRKEGQNVTLSCEQNLNHDAMYWYRQDPGQGLRLIYYSQIVNDFQKGDIAEGYSVSREKKESFPLTVTSAQKNPTAFYLCASRGSSTDTQYFGPGTRLTVL.

This chain links TRBV27 with TRBJ1-5; 9 bases match TRBD1. J was trimmed by 4 bases and V by 5 bases; bases with no gene match: 6. CDR1 MNHEY and CDR2 SMNVEV come from the germline V gene (reference sequence). The CDR3 covers 15 residues. The CDR3 loop reads CASSQWTGVNQPQHF. The CDR3, as DNA: TGTGCCAGCAGTCAATGGACAGGGGTTAATCAGCCCCAGCATTTT.

The chain links TRBV6-5 to TRBJ1-5; unclear D gene. CDR3 length: 13 amino acids. V was shortened by 0 bases and J by 6 bases, with 6 bases between the two germline ends. The germline gives CDR1 MNHEY, CDR2 SVGAGI. The CDR3 protein is CASSYSRGQPQHF. In DNA, the CDR3 is TGTGCCAGCAGTTACTCCAGAGGTCAGCCCCAGCATTTT.